A single sample gave rise to the 28 T cell receptor beta chains below, sequenced in a study of blood T cell repertoires in COVID-19. Here immunoSEQ multiplex PCR was the method, and the copy in TCRdb shows in-frame clones only, minus some. The sample has about 53,000 clones; around 83% are singletons. Sequenced: peripheral blood. Every receptor here comes from a man between 65 and 85 years old with active COVID-19.

V usage is TRBV19 and J usage is TRBJ2-7, with TRBD1 matching over 9 bases. Germline V gives CDR1 LNHDA, CDR2 SQIVND (reference sequence). The ends lost 3 bases at V and 5 bases at J; junction bases unmatched: 11. The CDR3 contains 16 residues. The CDR3, as DNA: TGTGCCAGTAGTATTGGTTCGGGACAGGGAATGCACGAGCAGTACTTC. Protein product: CASSIGSGQGMHEQYF.

V and J are TRBV5-6 and TRBJ2-7, with 9 bases aligning to TRBD1. The CDR3 consists of 16 residues. The V and J ends lost 2 bases and 2 bases, in that order; junction bases with no gene match: 8. Germline V gene lookup returns CDR1 SGHDT and CDR2 YYEEEE. CDR3 residues: CASSLLGQGFAYEQYF. The CDR3, as DNA: TGTGCCAGCAGCTTATTGGGACAGGGTTTCGCCTACGAGCAGTACTTC.

CDR3 in amino acids: CATARDSSYEQYF. CDR3 DNA sequence: TGTGCCACCGCGAGGGACAGCTCCTACGAGCAGTACTTC. V is TRBV2 and J is TRBJ2-7, with 7 nucleotides matching TRBD1. The CDR3 consists of 13 residues. The J segment lost 0 bases and the V segment lost 10 bases, leaving 6 bases of the junction unmatched. The germline CDR1 and CDR2 sequences are SNHLY and FYNNEI.

The chain carries TRBV2 and TRBJ1-1; D call uncertain. The CDR3 is 11 amino acids. The germline V gene encodes CDR1 SNHLY and CDR2 FYNNEI. With 3 bases removed from V and 11 bases from J, the gap between germline ends came to 10 bases. CDR3 nucleotide sequence: TGTGCCAGCAGTGATGAGGGTGGCGCTTTCTTT. Protein: CASSDEGGAFF.

The chain couples TRBV9 to TRBJ1-2; 9 nucleotides line up with TRBD1. CDR3 length: 13 amino acids. Germline CDR1 SGDLS, CDR2 YYNGEE. J lost 6 bases, V lost 7 bases, and 7 bases had no gene match. The CDR3 sequence: CASSGQGRDGYTF. CDR3 DNA sequence: TGTGCCAGCTCCGGACAGGGGAGGGATGGCTACACCTTC. The full variable domain, rest sourced from reference TRBV9 and TRBJ1-2, is DSGVTQTPKHLITATGQRVTLRCSPRSGDLSVYWYQQSLDQGLQFLIQYYNGEERAKGNILERFSAQQFPDLHSELNLSSLELGDSALYFCASSGQGRDGYTFGSGTRLTVV.

The chain employs TRBV7-6 and TRBJ1-4; 7 bases fit TRBD1. The germline gives CDR1 SGHVS, CDR2 FNYEAQ. The CDR3 has 15 residues. J lost 8 bases, V lost 5 bases, and 11 bases had no gene match. The CDR3 region has the DNA TGTGCCAGCAGCACCCCGACAGGGTTGGTCGAAAAACTGTTTTTT. This translates into CASSTPTGLVEKLFF.

The chain links TRBV5-4 to TRBJ2-5, with 7 bases aligning to TRBD2. The CDR3 is 15 residues long. Trimming took 1 base from V and 7 from J; bases not matched to a gene: 10. Germline values: CDR1 SGHNT, CDR2 YYREEE (reference sequence). The CDR3 bases are TGTGCCAGCAGCTTGCGCGAACAGGTAGCGGGGACCCAGTACTTC. This gives the protein CASSLREQVAGTQYF.

The chain joins TRBV20-1 to TRBJ1-1; D is perhaps TRBD1 (5 bases). V lost 3 bases, J lost 4 bases, and 24 bases lay in between. Germline CDR1 is DFQATT and CDR2 is SNEGSKA (reference sequence). The CDR3 sequence is 17 residues long. The chain's CDR3 is CSASPLGGTKGGTEAFF. The CDR3 DNA reads TGCAGTGCTAGTCCTCTCGGGGGGACCAAAGGAGGCACTGAAGCTTTCTTT.

The chain has TRBV7-7 and TRBJ1-1, with TRBD1 matching over 10 bases. This CDR3 spans 16 amino acids. From germline, CDR1 is SSHAT and CDR2 FNYEAQ (reference sequence). The V gene end was trimmed by 2 bases and the J gene end by 3 bases; junction bases not matched to a gene: 6. This chain's CDR3 is CASSLYSGQGDTEAFF. The CDR3, as DNA: TGTGCCAGCAGCTTATATTCAGGACAGGGGGACACTGAAGCTTTCTTT.

The gene calls are TRBV4-3 and TRBJ1-1; no reliable D call. Germline CDR1 LGHNA, CDR2 YSLEER. CDR3 size: 15 residues. Trimming cost V 4 bases and J 1 base, with 13 bases left between them. CDR3 in amino acids: CASSPVGVGNTEAFF. CDR3 bases: TGCGCCAGCAGCCCCGTGGGAGTTGGGAACACTGAAGCTTTCTTT.

This clone was observed a handful of times. The V and J genes are TRBV4-1 and TRBJ1-1; 7 bases agree with TRBD1. V shed 0 bases, J shed 4 bases, and the junction held 8 bases outside the gene matches. The CDR3 contains 16 residues. In germline, CDR1 is MGHRA, CDR2 YSYEKL. The CDR3 protein is CASSQDKRQGGTEAFF. The CDR3 DNA sequence: TGCGCCAGCAGCCAAGATAAGAGGCAGGGGGGCACTGAAGCTTTCTTT.

The CDR3 spells CASSPAVTGYGYTF. DNA of the CDR3: TGTGCCAGCTCACCGGCCGTCACGGGCTATGGCTACACCTTC. V is TRBV18 and J is TRBJ1-2; D unresolved. Trimming removed 3 bases from V and 4 bases from J, with 12 bases in between. Germline values: CDR1 KGHSH, CDR2 LQKENI. This CDR3 has 14 residues.

This clone was recorded once. The chain is built from TRBV16 and TRBJ1-1; a weak D match, TRBD1 (6 bases). Germline CDR1 is KGHSY and CDR2 is FQNENV. This CDR3 is built from 14 residues. Trimming shortened V by 4 bases and J by 1 base, and 10 bases separated the two germline ends. The DNA for the CDR3 is TGTGCCAGCAGCCGGACAGCGGAGAACACTGAAGCTTTCTTT. Translated: CASSRTAENTEAFF. Full variable domain (rest looked up from reference TRBV16 and TRBJ1-1): GEEVAQTPKHLVRGEGQKAKLYCAPIKGHSYVFWYQQVLKNEFKFLISFQNENVFDETGMPKERFSAKCLPNSPCSLEIQATKLEDSAVYFCASSRTAENTEAFFGQGTRLTVV.

The J gene is TRBJ2-3, the V gene TRBV7-9; D is undetermined. V was clipped by 5 bases and J by 1 base, with 10 bases between them. CDR1 SEHNR and CDR2 FQNEAQ come from the germline V gene (reference sequence). This CDR3 has 14 residues. The CDR3 DNA is TGTGCCAGCAGCCAGCCCAGCGGCACAGATACGCAGTATTTT. The encoded protein is CASSQPSGTDTQYF.

The J gene is TRBJ2-5, the V gene TRBV30; the D gene is possibly TRBD1 (5 bases). The CDR3 runs to 13 residues. Trimming pared 1 base from V and 4 bases from J, leaving 10 bases between. Germline CDR1 reads GTSNPN; CDR2 reads SVGIG (reference sequence). The CDR3 region has the DNA TGTGCCTGGAGTGATGGGGCTAGAGAGACCCAGTACTTC. Translated, it gives CAWSDGARETQYF.

V usage is TRBV4-3 and J usage is TRBJ2-7, with D tentatively TRBD1 (6 bases). The V gene lost 0 bases and the J gene lost 3 bases, with 12 bases spanning the gap. CDR1 is LGHNA and CDR2 is YSLEER in the germline V gene. The CDR3 totals 15 residues. The DNA of the CDR3 is TGCGCCAGCAGCCAAGAGGATCAACAGGGCTACGAGCAGTACTTC. Translated: CASSQEDQQGYEQYF.

The genes are TRBV9 and TRBJ2-7, with a possible D match to TRBD2 (5 bases). The V end lost 3 bases, the J end lost 5 bases, and 12 bases lay between the germline ends. This CDR3 spans 13 amino acids. The germline CDR1 and CDR2 sequences are SGDLS and YYNGEE. CDR3 sequence (DNA): TGTGCCAGCAGCGCGGCCCCAGCGGACGAGCAGTACTTC. Translation gives CASSAAPADEQYF.

The chain carries TRBV19 and TRBJ1-1; D unclear. Germline CDR1 is LNHDA and CDR2 is SQIVND (reference sequence). The CDR3 loop spans 15 amino acids. The V end was cut by 7 bases, the J end by 8 bases, with 23 bases between. This CDR3 is CASTPKDSSVREAFF. The CDR3 region has the DNA TGTGCCAGTACCCCTAAGGACTCTAGTGTTCGGGAAGCTTTCTTT. Full variable domain (remainder filled in from reference TRBV19 and TRBJ1-1): DGGITQSPKYLFRKEGQNVTLSCEQNLNHDAMYWYRQDPGQGLRLIYYSQIVNDFQKGDIAEGYSVSREKKESFPLTVTSAQKNPTAFYLCASTPKDSSVREAFFGQGTRLTVV.

The V call is TRBV11-2, the J call TRBJ2-3, with TRBD2 identical over 10 bases. This CDR3 contains 18 residues. The J segment lost 3 bases and the V segment lost 2 bases, leaving 11 bases of the junction unmatched. CDR1 and CDR2 from the germline V gene are SGHAT and FQNNGV. The CDR3 DNA reads TGTGCCAGCAGCTTATCGTCTAGCGGGGGCCTGGTGACAGATACGCAGTATTTT. Protein: CASSLSSSGGLVTDTQYF.

This clone appeared a few times. This chain joins TRBV25-1 and TRBJ2-4, with D unclear. V lost 3 bases and J 6 bases, leaving 12 bases between the germline ends. This CDR3 contains 14 residues. The germline CDR1 and CDR2 sequences are MGHDK and SYGVNS. CDR3 sequence (DNA): TGTGCCAGCAGTGAGGAGAGGATGGGAAACATTCAGTACTTC. Its translation is CASSEERMGNIQYF.

The V call is TRBV10-3, the J call TRBJ2-5; 9 bases are a match to TRBD1. With 7 bases clipped from V and 2 bases from J, the junction kept 8 bases outside the gene matches. Germline V CDR1 and CDR2: ENHRY, SYGVKD. CDR3 length: 15 amino acids. The CDR3 here is CAINPGQGGQETQYF. The CDR3 DNA follows: TGTGCCATCAACCCGGGACAGGGAGGTCAAGAGACCCAGTACTTC.

Only a few counts were recorded for this clone. The chain is built from TRBV5-1 and TRBJ1-5; 7 bases agree with TRBD1. J gave up 9 bases and V 9 bases, and 6 bases lay outside the gene matches. This CDR3 region has 11 residues. Germline V gene sequence: CDR1 SGHRS, CDR2 YFSETQ. DNA for the CDR3: TGCGCCAACCACAGGGGTGTGCCCCAGCATTTT. Amino acid sequence: CANHRGVPQHF.

The chain has TRBV18 and TRBJ2-6, with no clear D. This CDR3 is 16 amino acids long. V lost 3 bases and J lost 0, with 9 bases in between. Germline CDR1 KGHSH, CDR2 LQKENI. The CDR3: CASSPSSSSGANVLTF. The CDR3 DNA follows: TGTGCCAGCTCACCTTCTTCGAGCTCTGGGGCCAACGTCCTGACTTTC. The full variable domain, its missing parts supplied by reference TRBV18 and TRBJ2-6, is NAGVMQNPRHLVRRRGQEARLRCSPMKGHSHVYWYRQLPEEGLKFMVYLQKENIIDESGMPKERFSAEFPKEGPSILRIQQVVRGDSAAYFCASSPSSSSGANVLTFGAGSRLTVL.

This clone has just one count. The chain carries TRBV14 and TRBJ1-1; D not resolved. This CDR3 region has 13 residues. Per the germline V gene, CDR1 is SGHDN and CDR2 is FVKESK. Trimming left V 4 bases short and J 6 bases short, with 12 bases between. In nucleotides, the CDR3 is TGTGCCAGCAGCCCACTCATTAACGCTGAAGCTTTCTTT. Protein product: CASSPLINAEAFF.

This chain joins TRBV2 and TRBJ2-3, with TRBD2 identical over 10 bases. J gave up 4 bases and V 4 bases, and 5 bases lay outside the gene matches. CDR3 size: 15 residues. Germline loops: CDR1 SNHLY, CDR2 FYNNEI. The CDR3 reads CASSVERGGSDTQYF. CDR3 coding DNA: TGTGCCAGCAGTGTGGAGCGGGGGGGGTCAGATACGCAGTATTTT.

V usage is TRBV5-6 and J usage is TRBJ1-1; D is perhaps TRBD1 (5 bases). V gave up 4 bases and J gave up 12 bases, with 19 bases separating them. The length of the CDR3 is 13 residues. Per the germline V gene, CDR1 is SGHDT and CDR2 is YYEEEE. Written as DNA, the CDR3 is TGTGCCAGCAGCAGGGCGGGGCTTCTAGTTTCTTTCTTT. As protein: CASSRAGLLVSFF.

The chain carries TRBV2 and TRBJ1-1, with 9 bases aligning to TRBD1. V was clipped by 11 bases and J by 5 bases; unmatched bases: 9. Germline V CDR1 and CDR2: SNHLY, FYNNEI. The CDR3 runs to 13 residues. The CDR3 coding sequence is TGTGCCCGACGGGACAGGGTGACGACTGAAGCTTTCTTT. Translating gives CARRDRVTTEAFF.

This clone appeared many times. The V gene is TRBV6-5, the J gene TRBJ2-7; possible D gene TRBD1, 7 bases. Germline CDR1 is MNHEY and CDR2 is SVGAGI. Between the trimmed V and J ends, which lost 5 bases and 1 base, there was a span of 12 bases. CDR3 length: 14 amino acids. The CDR3 DNA reads as TGTGCCAGCAGTAGGCAGGGGGGATCCTACGAGCAGTACTTC. Residues: CASSRQGGSYEQYF.